This T cell receptor (beta chain) was retrieved from a study of response to subunit inactivated influenza vaccine. One entry per CDR3 protein, called by TCRdb with MiXCR from the RT-PCR reads. The sample lists around 180,000 distinct CDR3 sequences, approximately 9.2% seen once, with approximately 11% in the top ten. The table lists this clonotype with many counts. This CDR3 has 14 residues. CDR1 and CDR2 from the germline V gene are SGHTA and FQGTGA. Trimming left V 5 bases short and J 0 bases short, with 11 bases between. This TCR was recovered from a man aged 50-59 years who received an inactivated influenza vaccine. Sequencing was performed on non-naive T cells sorted from PBMCs, taken on the day of vaccination. The J gene is TRBJ2-7, the V gene TRBV7-3; a weak D match, TRBD1 (6 bases). This CDR3 is CASSPGHSSYEQYF. The CDR3 bases are TGTGCCAGCAGCCCGGGACACTCCTCCTACGAGCAGTACTTC.